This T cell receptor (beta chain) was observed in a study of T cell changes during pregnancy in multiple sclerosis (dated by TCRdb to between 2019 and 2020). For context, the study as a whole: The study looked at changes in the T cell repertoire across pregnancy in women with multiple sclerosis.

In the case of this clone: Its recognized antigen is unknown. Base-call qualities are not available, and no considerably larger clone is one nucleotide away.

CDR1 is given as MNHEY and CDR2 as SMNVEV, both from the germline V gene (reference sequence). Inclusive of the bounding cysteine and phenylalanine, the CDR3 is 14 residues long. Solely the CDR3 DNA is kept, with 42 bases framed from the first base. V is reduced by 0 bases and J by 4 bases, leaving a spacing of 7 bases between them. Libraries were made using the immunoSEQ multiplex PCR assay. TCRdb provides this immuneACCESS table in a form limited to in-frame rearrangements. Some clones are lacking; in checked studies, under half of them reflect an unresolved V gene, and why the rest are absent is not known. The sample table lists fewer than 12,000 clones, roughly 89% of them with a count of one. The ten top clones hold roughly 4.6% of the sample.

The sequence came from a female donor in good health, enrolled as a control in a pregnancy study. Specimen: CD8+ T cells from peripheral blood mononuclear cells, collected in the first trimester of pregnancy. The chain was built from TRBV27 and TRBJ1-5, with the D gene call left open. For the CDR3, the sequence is CASSLSSGNQPQHF. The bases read TGTGCCAGCAGTTTATCATCGGGAAATCAGCCCCAGCATTTT.